The 15 T cell receptor beta chains listed next were all sequenced from one sample in a study of beta chain features in type 1 diabetes. What was sequenced were expressed TCRB transcripts, since all of the isolated RNA had been reverse transcribed. Method: immunoSEQ multiplex PCR; TCRdb's copy keeps in-frame clones and lacks some. This sample yields 240,000 or so clones, of which 25% to 30% are seen a single time; more than 3% belongs to the top ten. Sequenced sample: central memory CD4+ T cells from blood. All receptors come from a man aged 30 to 39 in good health.

The rearrangement links TRBV2 to TRBJ2-3; D not certain. Per the germline V gene, CDR1 is SNHLY and CDR2 is FYNNEI. This CDR3 is 13 amino acids long. Trimming stripped 5 bases from V and 2 bases from J, with 8 bases between. The CDR3 DNA reads as TGTGCCAGCAGTCTAGATTTCACAGATACGCAGTATTTT. It yields the protein CASSLDFTDTQYF.

V usage is TRBV18 and J usage is TRBJ2-7; a weak D match, TRBD2 (6 bases). The V end lost 3 bases, the J end lost 0 bases, and 9 bases lay between the germline ends. This CDR3 comprises 14 residues. Germline V gene lookup returns CDR1 KGHSH and CDR2 LQKENI. The CDR3 here is CASSPGLLSYEQYF. CDR3 coding DNA: TGTGCCAGCTCACCGGGACTTCTCTCCTACGAGCAGTACTTC.

The rearrangement uses TRBV7-2 and TRBJ2-3, with 11 bases matching TRBD1. CDR1 is SGHTA and CDR2 is FQGNSA in the germline V gene. The CDR3 runs 16 residues. J lost 2 bases, V lost 5 bases, and 6 bases had no gene match. The CDR3: CASSHRTGGITDTQYF. CDR3 sequence (DNA): TGTGCCAGCAGCCACAGGACAGGGGGCATCACAGATACGCAGTATTTT.

This clone was counted a few times. The rearrangement links TRBV7-2 to TRBJ2-1, with 7 positions matching TRBD2. The V segment lost 3 bases and the J segment 0 bases; nucleotides outside the gene matches: 8. CDR3 length: 17 amino acids. From germline, CDR1 is SGHTA and CDR2 FQGNSA. The CDR3: CASSLIQAGSSYNEQFF. The CDR3 region has the DNA TGTGCCAGCAGCTTGATTCAAGCGGGGAGCTCCTACAATGAGCAGTTCTTC.

In its sample, this clone was seen a few times. V is TRBV7-2 and J is TRBJ2-7; 11 nucleotides agree with TRBD2. CDR3 length equals 14 residues. Germline assignment: CDR1 SGHTA and CDR2 FQGNSA. V dropped 3 bases and J dropped 5; count of bases not matched to a gene: 3. CDR3 in amino acids: CASSLGLAVNEQYF. The CDR3 nucleotides are TGTGCCAGCAGCTTGGGACTAGCGGTGAACGAGCAGTACTTC.

This clone was seen a handful of times. V is TRBV5-1 and J is TRBJ2-5; 8 nucleotides agree with TRBD1. Germline CDR1 SGHRS, CDR2 YFSETQ. The CDR3 has 14 amino acids. V lost 4 bases and J lost 4; bases outside the gene matches: 6. The CDR3 sequence is CASSRDRGGETQYF. The CDR3 DNA reads as TGCGCCAGCAGCCGAGACAGGGGAGGAGAGACCCAGTACTTC.

This clone has only a few counts. The genes are TRBV30 and TRBJ1-3; no reliable D call. There are 13 residues in the CDR3. CDR1 is GTSNPN, CDR2 SVGIG, per germline (reference sequence). V lost 1 base and J lost 4, with 8 bases in between. The CDR3 region has the DNA TGTGCCTGGAGTGGGGCCGGAGGAAACACCATATATTTT. It translates to CAWSGAGGNTIYF. Combining the CDR3 with reference TRBV30 and TRBJ1-3 gives the whole variable domain SQTIHQWPATLVQPVGSPLSLECTVEGTSNPNLYWYRQAAGRGLQLLFYSVGIGQISSEVPQNLSASRPQDRQFILSSKKLLLSDSGFYLCAWSGAGGNTIYFGEGSWLTVV.

This clone was counted a few times. The chain joins TRBV30 to TRBJ2-5; TRBD1 matches 11 bases. The germline gives CDR1 GTSNPN, CDR2 SVGIG (reference sequence). The CDR3 runs to 15 residues. J was trimmed by 7 bases and V by 6 bases; bases with no gene match: 13. The CDR3: CACFPRGQGGWTQYF. The CDR3 coding sequence is TGTGCCTGCTTCCCCCGGGGACAGGGGGGATGGACCCAGTACTTC.

This chain uses TRBV5-4 with TRBJ2-7; 8 bases map to TRBD2. Germline CDR1 SGHNT, CDR2 YYREEE (reference sequence). V gave up 4 bases and J gave up 2 bases; unmatched junction bases: 11. This CDR3 is 16 amino acids long. The CDR3 protein is CASSPKGGRSTYEQYF. In DNA form, the CDR3 reads TGTGCCAGCAGCCCGAAGGGCGGGAGGAGCACCTACGAGCAGTACTTC.

Only a few counts were recorded for this clone. The chain has TRBV27 and TRBJ1-2; TRBD1 agrees at 10 bases. Germline CDR1 MNHEY, CDR2 SMNVEV (reference sequence). This CDR3 has 16 residues. V gave up 4 bases and J gave up 11 bases; unmatched junction bases: 16. CDR3 amino acids: CASSSYLKRDRGSYTF. The CDR3 DNA reads TGTGCCAGCAGTTCGTACTTAAAACGGGACAGGGGATCTTACACCTTC.

V and J are TRBV18 and TRBJ1-1; D is possibly TRBD1 (5 bases). Trimming removed 0 bases from V and 7 bases from J, with 12 bases in between. The CDR3 consists of 14 residues. Germline-derived CDR1 and CDR2 are KGHSH and LQKENI. The CDR3 is CASSPPGTGGEAFF. The CDR3 region has the DNA TGTGCCAGCTCACCACCTGGCACCGGGGGTGAAGCTTTCTTT.

CDR3 DNA sequence: TGTGCCAGCAGCTTTAGCGGTATCTACAATGAGCAGTTCTTC. Its translation is CASSFSGIYNEQFF. The genes are TRBV7-2 and TRBJ2-1; tentatively, D is TRBD2 (6 bases). Trimming removed 3 bases from V and 3 bases from J, with 9 bases in between. Looked up from germline, CDR1 is SGHTA and CDR2 is FQGNSA. The CDR3 contains 14 residues.

The genes are TRBV27 and TRBJ2-1, with TRBD2 identical over 8 bases. CDR3 length: 15 amino acids. The V gene end was trimmed by 4 bases and the J gene end by 0 bases; junction bases not matched to a gene: 2. Germline-derived CDR1 and CDR2 are MNHEY and SMNVEV (reference sequence). CDR3 coding DNA: TGTGCCAGCAGTTGGCTAGCGGGCTCCTACAATGAGCAGTTCTTC. Amino acid sequence: CASSWLAGSYNEQFF.

The chain combines TRBV29-1 with TRBJ2-4; D is perhaps TRBD1 (5 bases). CDR1 and CDR2 (germline): SQVTM, ANQGSEA. V was trimmed by 3 bases and J by 7 bases, leaving 13 bases between them. The CDR3 runs to 13 residues. This CDR3 is CSVEGQQVNIQYF. CDR3 nucleotide sequence: TGCAGCGTTGAGGGGCAGCAAGTCAACATTCAGTACTTC.

This clone was seen a few times. The genes are TRBV5-5 and TRBJ2-1, with D possibly TRBD2 on 6 matching bases. This CDR3 spans 15 amino acids. Per germline, CDR1 SGHKS and CDR2 YYEKEE (reference sequence). Trimming took off 4 bases at V and 7 bases at J, with 18 bases between the two ends. CDR3 amino acids: CASSRGPSDGNEQFF. DNA for the CDR3: TGTGCCAGCAGCCGTGGGCCTAGCGATGGGAATGAGCAGTTCTTC.